The table lists the clone carrying this T cell receptor beta chain with a few counts. Its matching antigen is unknown. These data originate in a study of immune cell composition in non-small cell lung cancer. The CDR3 consists of 17 residues. Trimming pared 5 bases from V and 0 bases from J, leaving 16 bases between. Germline V gives CDR1 SGHVS, CDR2 FQNEAQ. Using immunoSEQ multiplex PCR, the repertoire was profiled, and TCRdb retains in-frame clones only, with some absent. Of 12,000 to 15,000 clones listed, around 75% are singletons. Study-level points and caveats: Lung squamous cell carcinoma tumours had significantly higher top 10 clone scores and productive clonality than lung adenocarcinoma. Tumour-reactive clones were not shown to match dominant in vivo tumour clones. About 80% of squamous and roughly 32% of adenocarcinoma cases had tumour-associated clones >0.5%.

The V and J genes are TRBV7-8 and TRBJ1-4; D unresolved. Sequenced material: lung tumor tissue. The TCR originated in a human donor with non-small cell lung cancer. CDR3 bases: TGTGCCAGCAGCAGCGCACGAGGTCTCACAACTAATGAAAAACTGTTTTTT. Translating it yields CASSSARGLTTNEKLFF.